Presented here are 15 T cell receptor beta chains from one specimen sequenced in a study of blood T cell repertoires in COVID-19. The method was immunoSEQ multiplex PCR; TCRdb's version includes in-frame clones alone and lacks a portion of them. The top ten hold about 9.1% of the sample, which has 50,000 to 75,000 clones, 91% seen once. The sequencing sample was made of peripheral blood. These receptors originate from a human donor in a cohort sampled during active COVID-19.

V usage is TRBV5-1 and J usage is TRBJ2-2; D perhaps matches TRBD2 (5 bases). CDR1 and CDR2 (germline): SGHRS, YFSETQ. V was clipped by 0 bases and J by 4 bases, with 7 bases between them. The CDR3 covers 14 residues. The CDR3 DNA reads TGCGCCAGCAGCTTGGCCACTAGCACCGGGGAGCTGTTTTTT. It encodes CASSLATSTGELFF.

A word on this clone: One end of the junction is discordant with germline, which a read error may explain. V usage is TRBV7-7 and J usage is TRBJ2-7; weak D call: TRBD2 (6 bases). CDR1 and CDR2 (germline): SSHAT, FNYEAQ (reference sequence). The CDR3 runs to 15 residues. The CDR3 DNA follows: TGTGCTAGCAGCTTAGGGCGGGGCTACGCGTACGAGCAGTACTTC. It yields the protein CASSLGRGYAYEQYF.

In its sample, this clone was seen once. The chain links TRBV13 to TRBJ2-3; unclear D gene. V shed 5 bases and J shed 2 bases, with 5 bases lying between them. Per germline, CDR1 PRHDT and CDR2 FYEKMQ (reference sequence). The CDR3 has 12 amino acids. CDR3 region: CASSKATDTQYF. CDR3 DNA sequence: TGTGCCAGCAGCAAAGCCACAGATACGCAGTATTTT.

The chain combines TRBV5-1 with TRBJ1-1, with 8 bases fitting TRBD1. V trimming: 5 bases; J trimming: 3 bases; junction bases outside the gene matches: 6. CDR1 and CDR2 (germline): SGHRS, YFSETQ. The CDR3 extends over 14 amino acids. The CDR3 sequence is CASSLQGADTEAFF. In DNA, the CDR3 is TGCGCCAGCAGTCTTCAGGGGGCGGACACTGAAGCTTTCTTT. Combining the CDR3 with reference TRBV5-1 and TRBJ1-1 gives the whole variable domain KAGVTQTPRYLIKTRGQQVTLSCSPISGHRSVSWYQQTPGQGLQFLFEYFSETQRNKGNFPGRFSGRQFSNSRSEMNVSTLELGDSALYLCASSLQGADTEAFFGQGTRLTVV.

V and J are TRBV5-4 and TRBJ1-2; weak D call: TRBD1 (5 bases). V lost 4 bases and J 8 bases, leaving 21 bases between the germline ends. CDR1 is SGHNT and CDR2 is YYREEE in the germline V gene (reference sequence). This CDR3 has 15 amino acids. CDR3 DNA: TGTGCCAGCAGCCCCACGGGACTTTCCCCTGGCGGCTACACCTTC. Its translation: CASSPTGLSPGGYTF.

The CDR3 reads CASSLERGTYEQYF. CDR3 nucleotides: TGTGCCAGCAGCTTAGAAAGGGGAACCTACGAGCAGTACTTC. The chain uses TRBV7-8 and TRBJ2-7, with D maybe TRBD1 (5 bases). Germline CDR1 SGHVS, CDR2 FQNEAQ. The CDR3 contains 14 residues. V was pared by 1 base and J by 2 bases, with 9 bases between. Supplemented by reference TRBV7-8 and TRBJ2-7, the full variable domain reads GAGVSQSPRYKVAKRGQDVALRCDPISGHVSLFWYQQALGQGPEFLTYFQNEAQLDKSGLPSDRFFAERPEGSVSTLKIQRTQQEDSAVYLCASSLERGTYEQYFGPGTRLTVT.

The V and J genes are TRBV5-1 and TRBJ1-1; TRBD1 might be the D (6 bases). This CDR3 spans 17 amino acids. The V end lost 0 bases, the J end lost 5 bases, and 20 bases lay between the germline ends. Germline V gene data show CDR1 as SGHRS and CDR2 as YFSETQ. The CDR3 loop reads CASSLDNRARGTTEAFF. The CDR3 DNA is TGCGCCAGCAGCTTGGATAACAGGGCAAGGGGAACAACTGAAGCTTTCTTT.

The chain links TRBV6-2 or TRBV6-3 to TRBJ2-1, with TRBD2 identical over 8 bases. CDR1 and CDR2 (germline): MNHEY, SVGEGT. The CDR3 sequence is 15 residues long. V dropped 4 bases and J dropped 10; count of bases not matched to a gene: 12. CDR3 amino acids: CASSSGGRRHGEQFF. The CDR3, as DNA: TGTGCCAGCAGTTCCGGCGGGAGGAGGCACGGGGAGCAGTTCTTC.

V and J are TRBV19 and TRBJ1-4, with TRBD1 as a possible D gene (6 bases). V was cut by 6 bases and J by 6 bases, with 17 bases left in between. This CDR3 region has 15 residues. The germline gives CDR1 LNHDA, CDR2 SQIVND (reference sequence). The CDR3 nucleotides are TGTGCCAGTAGGCCGTCAGGGGCGCCGGATGAAAAACTGTTTTTT. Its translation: CASRPSGAPDEKLFF.

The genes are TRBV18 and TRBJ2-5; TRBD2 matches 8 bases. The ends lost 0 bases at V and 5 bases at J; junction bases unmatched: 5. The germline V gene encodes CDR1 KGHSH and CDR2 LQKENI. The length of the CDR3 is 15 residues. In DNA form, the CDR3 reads TGTGCCAGCTCACCACCAGGCGGGGGGATGGAGACCCAGTACTTC. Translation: CASSPPGGGMETQYF.

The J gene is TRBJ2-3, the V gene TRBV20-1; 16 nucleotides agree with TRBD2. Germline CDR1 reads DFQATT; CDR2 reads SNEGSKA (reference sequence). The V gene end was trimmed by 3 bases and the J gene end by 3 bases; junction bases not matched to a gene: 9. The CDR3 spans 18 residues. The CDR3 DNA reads TGCAGTGCTAGTGACACGGGACTAGCGGGAGGGCAGACAGATACGCAGTATTTT. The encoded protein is CSASDTGLAGGQTDTQYF.

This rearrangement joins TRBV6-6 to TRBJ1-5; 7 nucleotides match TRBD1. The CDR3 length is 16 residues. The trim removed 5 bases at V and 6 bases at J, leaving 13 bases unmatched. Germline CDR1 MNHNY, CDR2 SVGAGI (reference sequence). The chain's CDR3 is CASSPLNRGGGQPQHF. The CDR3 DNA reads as TGTGCCAGCAGTCCTCTCAACAGGGGTGGTGGTCAGCCCCAGCATTTT.

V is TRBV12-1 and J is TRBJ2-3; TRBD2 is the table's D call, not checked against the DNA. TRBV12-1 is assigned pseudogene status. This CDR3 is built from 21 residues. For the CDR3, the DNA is TGTGCCAGCAGCTTTTCTCTCGGGGGACTAGCGGGGCTGGGTAGGACAGATACGCAGTATTTT. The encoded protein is CASSFSLGGLAGLGRTDTQYF.

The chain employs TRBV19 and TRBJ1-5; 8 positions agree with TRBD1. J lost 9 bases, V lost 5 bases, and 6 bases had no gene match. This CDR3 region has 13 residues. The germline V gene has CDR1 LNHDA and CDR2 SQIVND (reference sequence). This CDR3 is CASSQGASSPQHF. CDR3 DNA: TGTGCCAGTAGTCAGGGGGCATCTTCGCCCCAGCATTTT.

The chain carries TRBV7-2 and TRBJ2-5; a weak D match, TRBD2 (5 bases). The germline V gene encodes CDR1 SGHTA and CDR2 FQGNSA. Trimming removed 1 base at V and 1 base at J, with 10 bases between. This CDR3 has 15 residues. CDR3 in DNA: TGTGCCAGCAGCTTAGGATCTAGCCTCCAAGAGACCCAGTACTTC. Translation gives CASSLGSSLQETQYF.